This TCR beta chain was identified in a study of blood T cells in healthy people across ages. A second PCR, run for roughly 7 to 11 cycles, used a sample-barcoded 5' primer plus a J-beta primer mix. TCRdb fed the 5' RACE reads into MiXCR, producing one record per CDR3 protein. The data contain around 1,600,000 distinct CDR3 sequences, under 55% of them singletons. This clonotype occurred a few times. The CDR3 has 14 residues. Germline V lookup: CDR1 DFQATT, CDR2 SNEGSKA (reference sequence). This rearrangement joins TRBV20-1 to TRBJ2-4; 8 bases line up with TRBD2. The J call may be faulty, since TRBJ2-7 better matches the DNA end. The sample consisted of blood. The TCR originated in a woman aged 18 to 35 in good health. CDR3 sequence: CSAFGAGESYEQYF. For the CDR3, the DNA is TGCAGTGCTTTCGGAGCGGGAGAATCCTACGAGCAGTACTTC.